This T cell receptor beta chain was profiled in a study of blood T cell repertoires in COVID-19. For the study at large: Researchers got acute and convalescent COVID-19 samples from the United States, Italy and Spain.

During active infection, Seattle patients enrolled and were then monitored through disease. Data came from immunoSEQ multiplex PCR; TCRdb stores just in-frame clones and leaves some out. The table shows about 190,000 clones, with more than 75% occurring only once. The germline gives CDR1 SGHRS, CDR2 YFSETQ. V lost 4 bases, J lost 1 base, and 3 bases stayed unmatched. This CDR3 comprises 14 residues. The sequenced sample consisted of peripheral blood. The chain recombines TRBV5-1 with TRBJ1-1; 8 nucleotides align to TRBD1. This receptor was obtained from a woman in her 70s with COVID-19, enrolled during active disease. The CDR3 region is CASSPGTGNTEAFF. Here the CDR3 DNA reads TGCGCCAGCAGCCCTGGGACAGGGAACACTGAAGCTTTCTTT.